Shown below are 19 T cell receptor beta chains from a single sample sequenced in a study of OX40 agonist ivuxolimab in advanced cancers. Generated by immunoSEQ multiplex PCR, the TCRdb table keeps only in-frame clones and is missing some. The table lists about 14,000 clones, approximately 80% of them singletons. The sample consisted of CD4+ or CD8+ T cells sorted from blood, taken in a trial of the OX40 agonist ivuxolimab. These receptors came from an adult with an advanced solid tumor such as melanoma, head and neck, liver or kidney cancer.

This chain joins TRBV7-9 and TRBJ2-2; D tentatively reads TRBD1 or TRBD2 (5 bases each). The CDR3 totals 15 residues. Deletions cut 2 bases from V and 5 bases from J, with 12 bases between. Germline CDR1 reads SEHNR; CDR2 reads FQNEAQ (reference sequence). CDR3 DNA: TGTGCCAGCAGCTTAAACACAGGACTGACCGGGGAGCTGTTTTTT. Translating gives CASSLNTGLTGELFF.

This clone occurred once. The chain employs TRBV10-3 and TRBJ2-1, with 9 nucleotides matching TRBD2. Trimming at V came to 6 bases and at J to 4 bases, leaving 1 base not matched to a gene. The CDR3 extends over 13 amino acids. Germline V gene lookup returns CDR1 ENHRY and CDR2 SYGVKD. The DNA of the CDR3 is TGTGCCATCAGCGCGGGGGGGTACAATGAGCAGTTCTTC. Its translation is CAISAGGYNEQFF.

The chain couples TRBV27 to TRBJ2-1; a possible D gene is TRBD2 (6 bases). The ends were cut back, 2 bases at V and 8 bases at J, with 10 bases in the middle. This CDR3 region has 13 residues. Germline V gene lookup returns CDR1 MNHEY and CDR2 SMNVEV (reference sequence). The chain's CDR3 is CASSLRGGYEQFF. The CDR3 bases are TGTGCCAGCAGTTTACGAGGAGGGTATGAGCAGTTCTTC.

The chain carries TRBV19 and TRBJ2-7, with 9 bases fitting TRBD1. Trimming at V came to 6 bases and at J to 2 bases, leaving 8 bases not matched to a gene. Germline CDR1 is LNHDA and CDR2 is SQIVND (reference sequence). The CDR3 loop spans 15 amino acids. Written as DNA, the CDR3 is TGTGCCAGTAGCACGGCCGGACAGGGGACCTACGAGCAGTACTTC. Translation gives CASSTAGQGTYEQYF.

This clone was seen only once. This sequence joins TRBV15 and TRBJ2-1; D gene unclear. The V gene lost 4 bases and the J gene lost 3 bases, with 19 bases spanning the gap. Germline lookup yields CDR1 LNHNV and CDR2 YYDKDF (reference sequence). This CDR3 comprises 17 residues. CDR3 loop: CATSITLEYTDYNEQFF. The CDR3 DNA follows: TGTGCCACCAGCATCACCTTGGAGTACACAGACTACAATGAGCAGTTCTTC.

The genes are TRBV7-9 and TRBJ2-7; a weak D match, TRBD1 (6 bases). CDR3 length: 15 residues. Trimming removed 6 bases at V and 3 bases at J, with 18 bases between. CDR1 and CDR2 (germline): SEHNR, FQNEAQ (reference sequence). CDR3 sequence: CASSSRDTSYYEQYF. The CDR3 DNA follows: TGTGCCAGCAGTTCCCGGGACACCTCCTACTACGAGCAGTACTTC.

This clone is classed as medium-sized (0.01 to 0.1%). The V gene is TRBV9, the J gene TRBJ1-1; D gene unclear. The CDR3 is 12 residues long. V was pared by 3 bases and J by 6 bases, with 9 bases between. Germline V gives CDR1 SGDLS, CDR2 YYNGEE. The CDR3 loop is CASSASGAEAFF. The CDR3 DNA reads as TGTGCCAGCAGCGCCTCTGGGGCTGAAGCTTTCTTT.

The rearrangement links TRBV7-9 to TRBJ2-3; no clear D gene. The CDR3 extends over 14 amino acids. The germline V and J ends were trimmed by 2 bases and 1 base, with 7 bases remaining between them. Looked up from germline, CDR1 is SEHNR and CDR2 is FQNEAQ (reference sequence). The CDR3 is CASSLSSGTDTQYF. CDR3 DNA sequence: TGTGCCAGCAGCTTAAGTTCGGGCACAGATACGCAGTATTTT. Combining the CDR3 with reference TRBV7-9 and TRBJ2-3 gives the whole variable domain DTGVSQNPRHKITKRGQNVTFRCDPISEHNRLYWYRQTLGQGPEFLTYFQNEAQLEKSRLLSDRFSAERPKGSFSTLEIQRTEQGDSAMYLCASSLSSGTDTQYFGPGTRLTVL.

The rearrangement uses TRBV2 and TRBJ2-1; D may be TRBD1 or TRBD2 (5 bases each). V was clipped by 6 bases and J by 8 bases, with 14 bases between them. From germline, CDR1 is SNHLY and CDR2 FYNNEI. This CDR3 region has 13 residues. CDR3 sequence (DNA): TGTGCCAGCAGGCCCGGGACCGGGGATGAGCAGTTCTTC. It yields the protein CASRPGTGDEQFF.

The chain carries TRBV9 and TRBJ2-2, with D unresolved. The CDR3 covers 12 residues. The germline CDR1 and CDR2 sequences are SGDLS and YYNGEE. V was trimmed by 3 bases and J by 0 bases, leaving 0 bases between them. The CDR3 spells CASSANTGELFF. CDR3 coding DNA: TGTGCCAGCAGCGCGAACACCGGGGAGCTGTTTTTT. Combining the CDR3 with reference TRBV9 and TRBJ2-2 gives the whole variable domain DSGVTQTPKHLITATGQRVTLRCSPRSGDLSVYWYQQSLDQGLQFLIQYYNGEERAKGNILERFSAQQFPDLHSELNLSSLELGDSALYFCASSANTGELFFGEGSRLTVL.

The chain recombines TRBV30 with TRBJ1-2, with D possibly TRBD1 on 6 matching bases. CDR1 GTSNPN and CDR2 SVGIG come from the germline V gene (reference sequence). CDR3 length equals 13 residues. V was shortened by 0 bases and J by 10 bases, with 15 bases between the two germline ends. The CDR3 loop reads CAWSVRPDSTYTF. The CDR3 region has the DNA TGTGCCTGGAGTGTACGGCCGGACAGCACCTACACCTTC.

This clone was recorded once. Mismatch with germline at one junction end may stem from a read error. The chain joins TRBV7-6 to TRBJ2-1; D ambiguous. CDR3 length equals 15 residues. Germline V lookup: CDR1 SGHVS, CDR2 FNYEAQ. CDR3 in amino acids: CASSPSGSAYDEQFF. For the CDR3, the DNA is TGTGCCAGCAGCCCATCCGGTTCTGCCTACGATGAGCAGTTCTTC.

The chain joins TRBV7-6 to TRBJ2-2; D may be TRBD2 (7 bases). Trimming left V 0 bases short and J 6 bases short, with 8 bases between. This CDR3 region has 14 residues. Looked up from germline, CDR1 is SGHVS and CDR2 is FNYEAQ. CDR3 amino acids: CASSLAGGPGELFF. In DNA form, the CDR3 reads TGTGCCAGCAGCTTAGCGGGGGGGCCCGGGGAGCTGTTTTTT. Variable domain in full (rest from reference TRBV7-6 and TRBJ2-2): GAGVSQSPRYKVTKRGQDVALRCDPISGHVSLYWYRQALGQGPEFLTYFNYEAQQDKSGLPNDRFSAERPEGSISTLTIQRTEQRDSAMYRCASSLAGGPGELFFGEGSRLTVL.

The chain combines TRBV10-3 with TRBJ2-1; D ambiguous. The CDR3 spans 12 residues. The V end lost 0 bases, the J end lost 12 bases, and 9 bases lay between the germline ends. The germline gives CDR1 ENHRY, CDR2 SYGVKD. The CDR3 region has the DNA TGTGCCATCAGTGAGTCAGAGTTGGGGCAGTTCTTC. Residues: CAISESELGQFF.

The V gene is TRBV30, the J gene TRBJ1-2; no firm D call. Germline CDR1 and CDR2: GTSNPN and SVGIG (reference sequence). The V end lost 6 bases, the J end lost 2 bases, and 10 bases lay between the germline ends. The CDR3 is 12 amino acids. CDR3: CACTGRNYGYTF. CDR3 nucleotide sequence: TGTGCCTGCACCGGACGCAACTATGGCTACACCTTC.

The V and J genes are TRBV4-1 and TRBJ1-1; no definite D call. The V and J ends lost 2 bases and 1 base respectively, with 14 bases between them. The CDR3 runs to 16 residues. CDR1 and CDR2 (germline): MGHRA, YSYEKL. This chain's CDR3 is CASSQYGLGGNTEAFF. DNA of the CDR3: TGCGCCAGCAGCCAATACGGTTTGGGAGGGAACACTGAAGCTTTCTTT.

V is TRBV6-1 and J is TRBJ2-3; D call uncertain. CDR1 is MNHNS and CDR2 is SASEGT in the germline V gene. The CDR3 has 12 amino acids. Trimming took 4 bases from V and 4 from J, leaving 6 bases between them. The CDR3 sequence: CASSGESDTQYF. The CDR3 DNA sequence: TGTGCCAGCAGTGGGGAATCAGATACGCAGTATTTT.

The chain combines TRBV27 with TRBJ1-4; 7 bases fit TRBD1. The CDR3 extends over 18 amino acids. V lost 5 bases, J lost 8 bases, and 20 bases stayed unmatched. Germline CDR1 and CDR2: MNHEY and SMNVEV (reference sequence). The CDR3 DNA reads as TGTGCCAGCAGTCCATCGACAGGGTCGCGGCCTGAAGACGAAAAACTGTTTTTT. Amino acids: CASSPSTGSRPEDEKLFF.

This clone was seen only once. V gene TRBV7-8 combines with J gene TRBJ2-5; weak D call: TRBD1 (6 bases). The germline V gene has CDR1 SGHVS and CDR2 FQNEAQ. The CDR3 is 16 residues long. With 2 bases removed from V and 2 bases from J, the gap between germline ends came to 15 bases. CDR3 residues: CASSLRGGRGQETQYF. CDR3 DNA: TGTGCCAGCAGCTTACGAGGGGGTAGGGGACAAGAGACCCAGTACTTC. The whole variable domain, remainder taken from reference TRBV7-8 and TRBJ2-5, is GAGVSQSPRYKVAKRGQDVALRCDPISGHVSLFWYQQALGQGPEFLTYFQNEAQLDKSGLPSDRFFAERPEGSVSTLKIQRTQQEDSAVYLCASSLRGGRGQETQYFGPGTRLLVL.